The next 16 T cell receptor beta chains were all read from a single sample in a study of cytomegalovirus exposure and HLA in healthy donors. 13 Jbeta primers and 60 Vbeta primers were used for the PCR. Data came from immunoSEQ multiplex PCR; TCRdb stores just in-frame clones and leaves some out. The sample lists 70,000 to 100,000 clones, about four fifths seen once, with about 30% in the top ten. The sample taken for sequencing was PBMCs. The receptors shown here come from a man aged 45-60 years in good health and CMV-seropositive.

This rearrangement joins TRBV30 to TRBJ2-5, with D perhaps TRBD2 (5 bases). The CDR3 extends over 14 amino acids. CDR1 and CDR2 (germline): GTSNPN, SVGIG (reference sequence). The V end lost 3 bases, the J end lost 2 bases, and 13 bases lay between the germline ends. The CDR3, as DNA: TGTGCCTGGAGCACGGGAAGCCAGCAAGAGACCCAGTACTTC. This translates into CAWSTGSQQETQYF.

V gene TRBV6-1 combines with J gene TRBJ1-1; 8 nucleotides align to TRBD1. This CDR3 region has 13 residues. The germline CDR1 and CDR2 sequences are MNHNS and SASEGT. Trimming cost V 9 bases and J 4 bases; bases outside gene matches: 7. The chain's CDR3 is CASSTGGITEAFF. CDR3 nucleotide sequence: TGTGCCAGTTCCACAGGGGGGATCACTGAAGCTTTCTTT.

This clone was counted a few times. The V gene is TRBV19, the J gene TRBJ1-5; D might be TRBD1 (5 bases). The V end lost 6 bases, the J end lost 1 base, and 16 bases lay between the germline ends. CDR1 and CDR2 (germline): LNHDA, SQIVND (reference sequence). This CDR3 is built from 16 residues. DNA for the CDR3: TGTGCCAGTAGGCTTAGGGGCGGACGGAGCAATCAGCCCCAGCATTTT. Translating gives CASRLRGGRSNQPQHF.

The V and J genes are TRBV2 and TRBJ1-1; weak D call: TRBD1 (5 bases). This CDR3 region has 15 residues. From germline, CDR1 is SNHLY and CDR2 FYNNEI. The germline V and J ends were trimmed by 5 bases and 5 bases, with 18 bases remaining between them. The CDR3 bases are TGTGCCAGCAGTCCAAACCCTGGGGGGTGGACTGAAGCTTTCTTT. Its translation is CASSPNPGGWTEAFF.

The chain uses TRBV7-2 and TRBJ2-7, with 8 bases fitting TRBD2. The ends lost 5 bases at V and 1 base at J; junction bases unmatched: 10. This CDR3 comprises 16 residues. Germline values: CDR1 SGHTA, CDR2 FQGNSA. The CDR3 loop is CASSPRGGIGSYEQYF. The CDR3 bases are TGTGCCAGCAGCCCTCGCGGGGGGATTGGTTCCTACGAGCAGTACTTC.

Note on this clone: Germline is not matched at one junction end, which may reflect a read error. This sequence joins TRBV7-9 and TRBJ1-2; D is ambiguous. CDR1 is SEHNR, CDR2 FQNEAQ, per germline (reference sequence). The length of the CDR3 is 12 residues. The CDR3 spells CSSSAGVYGYTF. The CDR3 bases are TGTTCCAGCTCGGCAGGTGTCTATGGCTACACCTTC.

The chain couples TRBV7-9 to TRBJ2-3; tentatively, D is TRBD2 (6 bases). V was clipped by 3 bases and J by 2 bases, with 9 bases between them. Germline CDR1 SEHNR, CDR2 FQNEAQ (reference sequence). The CDR3 runs 14 residues. The CDR3 DNA follows: TGTGCCAGCAGCTTGGGCGGGGACACAGATACGCAGTATTTT. Protein: CASSLGGDTDTQYF.

A few counts support this clone. One end of the junction varies from germline; a read error may be responsible. This chain connects TRBV18 to TRBJ2-4; 14 nucleotides agree with TRBD2. The CDR3 has 15 residues. From germline, CDR1 is KGHSH and CDR2 LQKENI. CDR3 in DNA: TGTGCCAGCTCACTGGGACTAGCGGGAGAAAACAGTCAGTACTTC. Encoded protein: CASSLGLAGENSQYF.

The V gene is TRBV9, the J gene TRBJ1-3, with D tentatively TRBD1 (5 bases). Germline loops: CDR1 SGDLS, CDR2 YYNGEE. V was pared by 3 bases and J by 0 bases, with 13 bases between. The CDR3 consists of 16 residues. For the CDR3, the DNA is TGTGCCAGCAGCGCCTCCCTCCAGGGCTCTGGAAACACCATATATTTT. Protein: CASSASLQGSGNTIYF.

This chain's CDR3 is CASRRTSGYEQYF. The DNA for the CDR3 is TGTGCCAGCAGAAGGACTAGCGGCTACGAGCAGTACTTC. This rearrangement joins TRBV7-2 to TRBJ2-7; TRBD2 aligns across 10 bases. Germline trimming cut 6 bases from V and 3 bases from J; bases unmatched to any gene: 2. This CDR3 has 13 amino acids. Germline V gene data show CDR1 as SGHTA and CDR2 as FQGNSA.

The rearrangement links TRBV7-8 to TRBJ2-6; TRBD2 is a possible D gene (6 bases). Germline V gene lookup returns CDR1 SGHVS and CDR2 FQNEAQ. This CDR3 region has 11 residues. V was cut by 8 bases and J by 13 bases, with 12 bases left in between. The CDR3 reads CASGLPLVLTF. CDR3 coding DNA: TGTGCCAGCGGACTACCATTAGTCCTGACTTTC.

The CDR3 here is CASSYQGTRPRTDTQYF. In nucleotides, the CDR3 is TGTGCCAGCAGCTACCAGGGGACTAGGCCGCGCACAGATACGCAGTATTTT. The rearrangement uses TRBV7-2 and TRBJ2-3; 8 bases are shared with TRBD2. From germline, CDR1 is SGHTA and CDR2 FQGNSA. V gave up 4 bases and J gave up 1 base; unmatched junction bases: 10. This CDR3 contains 17 residues.

The chain carries TRBV6-1 and TRBJ1-2; 7 bases are a match to TRBD1. V was pared by 2 bases and J by 5 bases, with 17 bases of the junction left unmatched. The germline V gene encodes CDR1 MNHNS and CDR2 SASEGT. This CDR3 has 18 amino acids. The CDR3 here is CASSELPYGQEGGYGYTF. In DNA form, the CDR3 reads TGTGCCAGCAGTGAACTTCCATATGGACAGGAAGGGGGTTATGGCTACACCTTC.

This clone was observed a single time. The CDR3 sequence is CASSYSTGRHEAFF. The CDR3 bases are TGTGCCAGCAGTTACTCGACAGGGAGACATGAAGCTTTCTTT. V usage is TRBV6-5 and J usage is TRBJ1-1; 7 bases align to TRBD1. This CDR3 spans 14 amino acids. With V trimmed by 0 bases and J by 7 bases, 5 bases remained unmatched. From germline, CDR1 is MNHEY and CDR2 SVGAGI.

The chain combines TRBV5-1 with TRBJ2-5, with 7 bases lining up with TRBD1. In germline, CDR1 is SGHRS, CDR2 YFSETQ. The CDR3 totals 16 residues. Trimming took 4 bases from V and 2 from J; bases not matched to a gene: 11. CDR3 residues: CASSAKGQQSQETQYF. The CDR3 coding sequence is TGCGCCAGCAGCGCTAAGGGACAGCAATCGCAAGAGACCCAGTACTTC.

V gene TRBV13 combines with J gene TRBJ1-5, with a tentative D call TRBD1 (6 bases). The V gene's germline CDR1 is PRHDT and CDR2 FYEKMQ (reference sequence). The V and J ends lost 3 bases and 7 bases respectively, with 10 bases between them. The CDR3 covers 13 residues. The CDR3 DNA is TGTGCCAGCAGCTTTATGAGGGGGCAGCCCCAGCATTTT. It encodes CASSFMRGQPQHF.